The 9 T cell receptor beta chains below come from one sample, sequenced in a study of control samples from healthy donors and cancer patients. TCRdb's copy holds only in-frame clones and misses some; the assay was immunoSEQ multiplex PCR. This sample yields 250,000 to 300,000 clones, of which almost 85% are seen a single time; about 14% belongs to the top ten. Source material: PBMCs. Receptors originate from a woman aged 55-69 years with lung cancer.

This sequence joins TRBV27 and TRBJ2-5; D is uncertain. From germline, CDR1 is MNHEY and CDR2 SMNVEV (reference sequence). CDR3 length equals 14 residues. The ends were cut back, 3 bases at V and 5 bases at J, with 13 bases in the middle. CDR3 region: CASSFGPLGETQYF. The CDR3 bases are TGTGCCAGCAGTTTCGGACCGTTGGGGGAGACCCAGTACTTC.

The chain joins TRBV6-5 to TRBJ2-2; the D gene is possibly TRBD1 (5 bases). CDR1 is MNHEY, CDR2 SVGAGI, per germline. This CDR3 is built from 13 residues. Trimming cost V 5 bases and J 5 bases, with 9 bases left between them. CDR3: CASSRGQTGELFF. The CDR3 DNA follows: TGTGCCAGCAGTCGAGGACAAACCGGGGAGCTGTTTTTT.

Only a few counts were recorded for this clone. The chain combines TRBV4-2 with TRBJ2-1; 9 positions match TRBD2. V lost 6 bases to trimming and J lost 5 bases; unmatched junction nucleotides: 2. Germline CDR1 LGHNA, CDR2 YNFKEQ. The CDR3 extends over 13 amino acids. The chain's CDR3 is CASSPSGDNEQFF. CDR3 nucleotides: TGTGCCAGCAGTCCTAGCGGGGACAATGAGCAGTTCTTC.

V gene TRBV2 combines with J gene TRBJ1-2; 10 bases map to TRBD1. There are 14 residues in the CDR3. With 6 bases clipped from V and 7 bases from J, the junction kept 8 bases outside the gene matches. Germline CDR1 is SNHLY and CDR2 is FYNNEI. CDR3 in DNA: TGTGCCAGCAGAGCTGGACAGGGGGTTCCTGGCTACACCTTC. Its protein is CASRAGQGVPGYTF.

This chain links TRBV6-5 with TRBJ1-1; D remains ambiguous. In germline, CDR1 is MNHEY, CDR2 SVGAGI. Trimming left V 6 bases short and J 1 base short, with 9 bases between. This CDR3 contains 13 residues. The DNA of the CDR3 is TGTGCCAGCAGCCTGAAGTGGAACACTGAAGCTTTCTTT. It is translated as CASSLKWNTEAFF.

This chain joins TRBV5-1 and TRBJ1-4; TRBD1 matches 8 bases. Looked up from germline, CDR1 is SGHRS and CDR2 is YFSETQ. V was pared by 4 bases and J by 5 bases, with 7 bases of the junction left unmatched. The CDR3 length is 15 residues. The CDR3 loop is CASSRGQGGNEKLFF. DNA of the CDR3: TGCGCCAGCAGCCGAGGACAGGGCGGCAATGAAAAACTGTTTTTT.

In this sample, this clone turned up once. The gene calls are TRBV5-1 and TRBJ2-5; 8 bases are a match to TRBD1. Germline values: CDR1 SGHRS, CDR2 YFSETQ. The V segment lost 4 bases and the J segment 5 bases; nucleotides outside the gene matches: 16. This CDR3 has 17 residues. The CDR3 sequence is CASSPGVQGASIETQYF. The CDR3 nucleotides read TGCGCCAGCAGCCCGGGGGTCCAGGGGGCCTCAATTGAGACCCAGTACTTC.

The rearrangement links TRBV28 to TRBJ2-4; TRBD2 might be the D (5 bases). The V gene's germline CDR1 is MDHEN and CDR2 SYDVKM. Trimming removed 3 bases from V and 0 bases from J, with 9 bases in between. CDR3 length equals 15 residues. This CDR3 reads CASSLGGLAKNIQYF. CDR3 coding DNA: TGTGCCAGCAGTTTGGGCGGACTAGCCAAAAACATTCAGTACTTC.

The gene calls are TRBV29-1 and TRBJ1-1, with D unclear. Germline V gives CDR1 SQVTM, CDR2 ANQGSEA. The CDR3 spans 15 residues. V was clipped by 4 bases and J by 0 bases, with 15 bases between them. Here the CDR3 reads CSVGAGWAMNTEAFF. CDR3 nucleotide sequence: TGCAGCGTTGGGGCGGGGTGGGCCATGAACACTGAAGCTTTCTTT.